A single sample gave rise to the 24 T cell receptor beta chains below, sequenced in a study of T cell responses to AZD1222 COVID-19 vaccine. The data were produced by immunoSEQ multiplex PCR, yet TCRdb's version contains in-frame clones alone and is incomplete. This table holds about 150,000 clones, around 88% found once. The sample was peripheral blood, taken on day 0 of AZD1222 vaccination. These TCRs come from an adult in good health.

The V and J genes are TRBV14 and TRBJ2-3; 7 bases align to TRBD1. Germline CDR1 is SGHDN and CDR2 is FVKESK. The J segment lost 3 bases and the V segment lost 0 bases, leaving 3 bases of the junction unmatched. The CDR3 extends over 15 amino acids. This CDR3 is CASSQEGRGTDTQYF. The CDR3 coding sequence is TGTGCCAGCAGCCAAGAGGGCAGGGGGACAGATACGCAGTATTTT.

This clone was observed a single time. The chain is built from TRBV27 and TRBJ2-1; 9 nucleotides agree with TRBD2. Per germline, CDR1 MNHEY and CDR2 SMNVEV (reference sequence). The CDR3 sequence is 16 residues long. The junction had 16 bases not matched to a gene; V was cut back by 6 bases and J by 10 bases. CDR3 in amino acids: CASSTKEYNAGGEQFF. CDR3 DNA sequence: TGTGCCAGCAGCACCAAAGAATATAACGCGGGAGGGGAGCAGTTCTTC.

The J gene is TRBJ2-7, the V gene TRBV28; D not resolved. The CDR3 extends over 13 amino acids. Trimming removed 6 bases from V and 9 bases from J, with 18 bases in between. The germline V gene encodes CDR1 MDHEN and CDR2 SYDVKM. CDR3 region: CASRLSDGTGQYF. The CDR3 region has the DNA TGTGCCAGCAGACTTTCGGACGGAACCGGGCAGTACTTC.

CDR3 bases: TGTGCCAGCAGTAGGGGGGACAGGGAGGAAGGCTACACCTTC. This translates into CASSRGDREEGYTF. V and J are TRBV28 and TRBJ1-2, with 9 bases lining up with TRBD1. This CDR3 spans 14 amino acids. Germline loops: CDR1 MDHEN, CDR2 SYDVKM. J was trimmed by 8 bases and V by 5 bases; bases with no gene match: 9.

The chain carries TRBV5-4 and TRBJ1-2; 7 nucleotides line up with TRBD1. Unmatched junction bases numbered 7, after V lost 4 bases and J lost 7 bases. The CDR3 length is 13 residues. Germline CDR1 is SGHNT and CDR2 is YYREEE (reference sequence). The CDR3 sequence: CASSLRQGSGYTF. CDR3 bases: TGTGCCAGCAGCCTGCGACAGGGTAGTGGCTACACCTTC.

The chain is built from TRBV6-2 or TRBV6-3 and TRBJ1-5, with D hard to call. Germline-derived CDR1 and CDR2 are MNHEY and SVGEGT. The V and J ends lost 0 bases and 0 bases respectively, with 3 bases between them. CDR3 length equals 14 residues. For the CDR3, the DNA is TGTGCCAGCAGTTACTCGAATAGCAATCAGCCCCAGCATTTT. It is translated as CASSYSNSNQPQHF.

The chain is built from TRBV7-2 and TRBJ2-7; TRBD1 or TRBD2 may be the D gene (5 bases each). Deletions cut 8 bases from V and 4 bases from J, with 15 bases between. Germline lookup yields CDR1 SGHTA and CDR2 FQGNSA. This CDR3 spans 13 amino acids. The CDR3 sequence: CASEGKGVYEQYF. The DNA of the CDR3 is TGTGCCAGCGAGGGGAAAGGGGTTTACGAGCAGTACTTC.

J is TRBJ1-5 and V is TRBV13; a possible D gene is TRBD1 (6 bases). Germline V CDR1 and CDR2: PRHDT, FYEKMQ (reference sequence). Trimming removed 5 bases at V and 5 bases at J, with 13 bases between. The CDR3 extends over 14 amino acids. In nucleotides, the CDR3 is TGTGCCAGCAGCCTTGGGAAGGGGGATCAGCCCCAGCATTTT. Encoded protein: CASSLGKGDQPQHF.

The V gene is TRBV11-3, the J gene TRBJ1-5, with a possible D match to TRBD1 (5 bases). V was trimmed by 5 bases and J by 7 bases, leaving 12 bases between them. CDR3 length equals 13 residues. Germline values: CDR1 SGHNT, CDR2 YENEEA. DNA of the CDR3: TGTGCCAGCAGCCCGGGGGGGAGGCAGCCCCAGCATTTT. Encoded protein: CASSPGGRQPQHF.

This rearrangement joins TRBV28 to TRBJ1-2; 7 bases map to TRBD1. In germline, CDR1 is MDHEN, CDR2 SYDVKM. V was clipped by 9 bases and J by 8 bases; unmatched bases: 12. CDR3 length: 13 amino acids. This CDR3 reads CASLEGGVRGYTF. DNA of the CDR3: TGTGCCAGTTTAGAAGGGGGCGTAAGGGGCTACACCTTC.

V gene TRBV6-5 combines with J gene TRBJ1-2, with 7 bases identical to TRBD1. Germline V gene lookup returns CDR1 MNHEY and CDR2 SVGAGI. CDR3 size: 13 residues. Losses at the gene ends were 2 bases for V and 6 bases for J; bases not matched to a gene: 3. The CDR3 sequence is CASSYATGDGYTF. The CDR3 DNA is TGTGCCAGCAGTTACGCTACAGGGGATGGCTACACCTTC.

The rearrangement joins TRBV28 to TRBJ1-3; 8 positions match TRBD1. The CDR3 runs 16 residues. The germline V gene encodes CDR1 MDHEN and CDR2 SYDVKM. The J segment lost 4 bases and the V segment lost 4 bases, leaving 9 bases of the junction unmatched. The CDR3 DNA reads as TGTGCCAGCAGTTGGGAGGGACAGGACCGGGGAAACACCATATATTTT. Translating it yields CASSWEGQDRGNTIYF.

This clone has only one observation. The chain recombines TRBV18 with TRBJ2-1; TRBD2 agrees at 13 bases. V was pared by 6 bases and J by 7 bases, with 6 bases of the junction left unmatched. CDR1 is KGHSH and CDR2 is LQKENI in the germline V gene. The CDR3 runs to 15 residues. This CDR3 reads CASSQLAGGPNEQFF. CDR3 sequence (DNA): TGTGCCAGCTCGCAACTAGCGGGAGGGCCAAATGAGCAGTTCTTC. Looking up the rest from reference TRBV18 and TRBJ2-1 gives the full variable domain: NAGVMQNPRHLVRRRGQEARLRCSPMKGHSHVYWYRQLPEEGLKFMVYLQKENIIDESGMPKERFSAEFPKEGPSILRIQQVVRGDSAAYFCASSQLAGGPNEQFFGPGTRLTVL.

The V call is TRBV7-6, the J call TRBJ2-3; the D gene could be TRBD1 or TRBD2 (5 bases each). Germline CDR1 SGHVS, CDR2 FNYEAQ. The CDR3 is made up of 15 amino acids. V dropped 4 bases and J dropped 7 bases, with 18 bases sitting between them. This chain's CDR3 is CASSSRTGPLNTQYF. CDR3 nucleotides: TGTGCCAGCAGCTCGCGGACGGGGCCCCTCAATACGCAGTATTTT.

This chain connects TRBV19 to TRBJ1-2; TRBD1 might be the D (5 bases). There are 14 residues in the CDR3. Germline values: CDR1 LNHDA, CDR2 SQIVND (reference sequence). V lost 3 bases, J lost 4 bases, and 12 bases lay in between. CDR3 in DNA: TGTGCCAGTAGTATGGGGGGTGGGTTCTATGGCTACACCTTC. It yields the protein CASSMGGGFYGYTF.

This rearrangement joins TRBV7-9 to TRBJ2-7; TRBD1 matches 8 bases. Germline CDR1 and CDR2: SEHNR and FQNEAQ (reference sequence). Trimming cost V 5 bases and J 5 bases; bases outside gene matches: 8. The CDR3 runs to 14 residues. The CDR3 region has the DNA TGTGCCAGCAGCCAGGACAGGGAATTCCACGAGCAGTACTTC. Its protein product is CASSQDREFHEQYF.

The rearrangement uses TRBV20-1 and TRBJ1-2, with a tentative D call TRBD1 (5 bases). Germline CDR1 and CDR2: DFQATT and SNEGSKA (reference sequence). Between the trimmed V and J ends, which lost 0 bases and 11 bases, there was a span of 10 bases. CDR3 size: 11 residues. The CDR3 DNA is TGCAGTGCTAGAGATGGGGGGGTATACACCTTC. Its translation is CSARDGGVYTF.

This rearrangement joins TRBV29-1 to TRBJ1-2; D remains unclear. This CDR3 contains 14 residues. Germline loops: CDR1 SQVTM, CDR2 ANQGSEA. V was pared by 1 base and J by 2 bases, with 11 bases between. CDR3 region: CSVEVRRANYGYTF. CDR3 nucleotides: TGCAGCGTTGAAGTCAGGCGGGCAAACTATGGCTACACCTTC.

Many counts were recorded for this clone. The V gene is TRBV15, the J gene TRBJ1-1, with D possibly TRBD1 on 5 matching bases. This CDR3 comprises 14 residues. V dropped 3 bases and J dropped 5 bases, with 13 bases sitting between them. Germline loops: CDR1 LNHNV, CDR2 YYDKDF (reference sequence). CDR3 in amino acids: CATSSGREGTEAFF. In nucleotides, the CDR3 is TGTGCCACCAGCAGCGGCAGGGAGGGGACTGAAGCTTTCTTT.

This clone showed up just once. The J gene is TRBJ2-1, the V gene TRBV11-3, with D uncertain. Deletions cut 5 bases from V and 6 bases from J, with 11 bases between. The CDR3 spans 13 residues. Germline CDR1 reads SGHNT; CDR2 reads YENEEA. DNA for the CDR3: TGTGCCAGCAGCCTCGCGGTGGGCAATGAGCAGTTCTTC. It is translated as CASSLAVGNEQFF.

The rearrangement joins TRBV18 to TRBJ2-7; D unclear. Trimming shortened V by 2 bases and J by 4 bases, and 6 bases separated the two germline ends. The CDR3 totals 12 residues. In germline, CDR1 is KGHSH, CDR2 LQKENI. Written as DNA, the CDR3 is TGTGCCAGCTCACCAAGTGTATACGAGCAGTACTTC. Its protein product is CASSPSVYEQYF.

The J gene is TRBJ1-1, the V gene TRBV21-1. TRBV21-1 is designated a pseudogene. The CDR3 extends over 13 amino acids. The CDR3 coding sequence is TGTGCCAGCAAAGGCGAGAGGGGTCAGGAAGCTTTCTTT. Protein: CASKGERGQEAFF.

The rearrangement uses TRBV28 and TRBJ2-7; no clear D gene. Trimming shortened V by 2 bases and J by 4 bases, and 9 bases separated the two germline ends. This CDR3 is built from 13 residues. The V gene's germline CDR1 is MDHEN and CDR2 SYDVKM. Written as DNA, the CDR3 is TGTGCCAGCAGTTTAGGGTATAGTTACGAGCAGTACTTC. Encoded protein: CASSLGYSYEQYF.

V and J are TRBV19 and TRBJ2-5, with 7 positions matching TRBD2. This CDR3 comprises 14 residues. J lost 4 bases, V lost 1 base, and 3 bases had no gene match. CDR1 and CDR2 from the germline V gene are LNHDA and SQIVND (reference sequence). CDR3 amino acids: CASSIVGGRETQYF. CDR3 DNA: TGTGCCAGTAGTATAGTAGGCGGGAGAGAGACCCAGTACTTC.